These 29 T cell receptor beta chains came from one sample sequenced in a study of blood T cell repertoires in COVID-19. Produced via immunoSEQ multiplex PCR; TCRdb's table is partial and in-frame only. The sample lists fewer than 300,000 clones; approximately 90% were seen once. Sequences were obtained from peripheral blood. The receptors here all came from a man aged 45-65 years with COVID-19, enrolled during active disease.

The genes are TRBV6-1 and TRBJ2-5; 7 positions match TRBD1. Unmatched junction bases numbered 5, after V lost 2 bases and J lost 2 bases. Germline V gives CDR1 MNHNS, CDR2 SASEGT. The CDR3 extends over 15 amino acids. The CDR3 DNA sequence: TGTGCCAGCAGTGAACCCCCAGGGGGACAAGAGACCCAGTACTTC. Its protein is CASSEPPGGQETQYF.

V is TRBV5-1 and J is TRBJ2-1, with 9 nucleotides matching TRBD1. The length of the CDR3 is 13 residues. The ends lost 7 bases at V and 6 bases at J; junction bases unmatched: 5. Germline V gene lookup returns CDR1 SGHRS and CDR2 YFSETQ. The chain's CDR3 is CASDPGQGNEQFF. Here the CDR3 DNA reads TGCGCCAGCGACCCGGGACAGGGCAATGAGCAGTTCTTC.

The chain links TRBV5-1 to TRBJ1-4, with 8 bases matching TRBD1. The CDR3 is made up of 14 amino acids. J was trimmed by 7 bases and V by 2 bases; bases with no gene match: 4. Germline V lookup: CDR1 SGHRS, CDR2 YFSETQ. The CDR3 loop reads CASSLTGTGEKLFF. The CDR3 nucleotides read TGCGCCAGCAGCTTAACCGGGACAGGTGAAAAACTGTTTTTT.

The chain joins TRBV19 to TRBJ2-2, with 10 bases matching TRBD2. With V trimmed by 7 bases and J by 3 bases, 11 bases remained unmatched. This CDR3 spans 17 amino acids. Germline V CDR1 and CDR2: LNHDA, SQIVND (reference sequence). Here the CDR3 reads CASIGVAGGLDTGELFF. In DNA form, the CDR3 reads TGTGCCAGTATTGGAGTAGCGGGGGGCCTGGACACCGGGGAGCTGTTTTTT.

The gene calls are TRBV5-8 and TRBJ1-5; 9 bases are a match to TRBD1. The junction had 7 bases not matched to a gene; V was cut back by 5 bases and J by 4 bases. Germline CDR1 SGHTS, CDR2 YDEGEE. This CDR3 contains 15 residues. The CDR3 here is CASSNDRGDNQPQHF. For the CDR3, the DNA is TGTGCCAGCAGTAACGACAGGGGGGATAATCAGCCCCAGCATTTT. Drawing the rest from reference TRBV5-8 and TRBJ1-5, the complete variable domain is EAGVTQSPTHLIKTRGQQATLRCSPISGHTSVYWYQQALGLGLQFLLWYDEGEERNRGNFPPRFSGRQFPNYSSELNVNALELEDSALYLCASSNDRGDNQPQHFGDGTRLSIL.

The chain employs TRBV2 and TRBJ1-1; D is uncertain. Germline values: CDR1 SNHLY, CDR2 FYNNEI. Trimming shortened V by 3 bases and J by 7 bases, and 15 bases separated the two germline ends. There are 14 residues in the CDR3. The CDR3 DNA reads as TGTGCCAGCAGTGAGATCGTTTTTGGCCTTGAAGCTTTCTTT. Translated, it gives CASSEIVFGLEAFF.

This clone appeared a single time. This chain joins TRBV13 and TRBJ2-2, with D unresolved. The V and J ends lost 6 bases and 2 bases respectively, with 10 bases between them. The CDR3 length is 14 residues. Per germline, CDR1 PRHDT and CDR2 FYEKMQ (reference sequence). This CDR3 is CASRAPLNTGELFF. DNA of the CDR3: TGTGCCAGCAGGGCTCCTCTTAACACCGGGGAGCTGTTTTTT.

The chain links TRBV15 to TRBJ2-3; the D gene is possibly TRBD2 (5 bases). V lost 6 bases to trimming and J lost 4 bases, with 11 bases between them. The CDR3 has 13 amino acids. Germline CDR1 and CDR2: LNHNV and YYDKDF (reference sequence). The CDR3: CATSTSGADTQYF. For the CDR3, the DNA is TGTGCCACCAGTACCTCCGGGGCAGATACGCAGTATTTT.

The rearrangement links TRBV18 to TRBJ2-1; the match to TRBD2 covers 9 bases. Germline values: CDR1 KGHSH, CDR2 LQKENI. The V gene end was trimmed by 8 bases and the J gene end by 5 bases; junction bases not matched to a gene: 7. This CDR3 contains 14 residues. In DNA, the CDR3 is TGTGCCAGCAGCCCCAGCGGGGGGCACAATGAGCAGTTCTTC. Translation gives CASSPSGGHNEQFF.

The chain has TRBV19 and TRBJ1-5, with a tentative D call TRBD1 (6 bases). Between the trimmed V and J ends, which lost 1 base and 2 bases, there was a span of 12 bases. This CDR3 has 16 amino acids. The V gene's germline CDR1 is LNHDA and CDR2 SQIVND (reference sequence). The CDR3 loop is CASSIAGDVGNQPQHF. Written as DNA, the CDR3 is TGTGCCAGTAGTATAGCAGGGGACGTGGGCAATCAGCCCCAGCATTTT.

This chain joins TRBV18 and TRBJ1-2; D is unclear. This CDR3 has 15 amino acids. The ends were cut back, 4 bases at V and 1 base at J, with 13 bases in the middle. CDR1 is KGHSH and CDR2 is LQKENI in the germline V gene. The CDR3 coding sequence is TGTGCCAGCTCACTCCCCCAGCGTTTTAACTATGGCTACACCTTC. Translating it yields CASSLPQRFNYGYTF.

This rearrangement joins TRBV13 to TRBJ2-7; no firm D call. Trimming pared 1 base from V and 7 bases from J, leaving 8 bases between. The length of the CDR3 is 12 residues. Germline V CDR1 and CDR2: PRHDT, FYEKMQ (reference sequence). The CDR3 is CASSLERREQYF. CDR3 DNA: TGTGCCAGCAGCTTAGAAAGGCGGGAGCAGTACTTC.

This clone has a single count. The chain carries TRBV28 and TRBJ2-3; 7 bases agree with TRBD2. This CDR3 comprises 16 residues. The germline V gene encodes CDR1 MDHEN and CDR2 SYDVKM. Trimming at V came to 4 bases and at J to 0 bases, leaving 7 bases not matched to a gene. The DNA of the CDR3 is TGTGCCAGCAGTTCCGCGGCAGCGGGGAGCACAGATACGCAGTATTTT. This codes for CASSSAAAGSTDTQYF.

This clone was observed many times. This chain joins TRBV2 and TRBJ2-7; a possible D gene is TRBD2 (6 bases). CDR3 length equals 14 residues. The V and J ends lost 10 bases and 1 base respectively, with 17 bases between them. Germline CDR1 and CDR2: SNHLY and FYNNEI. The CDR3 is CATQGSGNSYEQYF. As DNA, the CDR3 is TGTGCCACGCAAGGTAGCGGAAATTCCTACGAGCAGTACTTC.

The CDR3 nucleotides are TGTGCCAGTAGTACTTCCGGGACAACGTTGGAGACCCAGTACTTC. This codes for CASSTSGTTLETQYF. The chain couples TRBV19 to TRBJ2-5; D might be TRBD1 (6 bases). Germline values: CDR1 LNHDA, CDR2 SQIVND (reference sequence). V was pared by 4 bases and J by 5 bases, with 17 bases between. CDR3 length: 15 amino acids. The full variable domain, in which reference TRBV19 and TRBJ2-5 provide the parts outside the CDR3, is DGGITQSPKYLFRKEGQNVTLSCEQNLNHDAMYWYRQDPGQGLRLIYYSQIVNDFQKGDIAEGYSVSREKKESFPLTVTSAQKNPTAFYLCASSTSGTTLETQYFGPGTRLLVL.

V is TRBV5-4 and J is TRBJ2-1; 8 nucleotides match TRBD2. The CDR3 is made up of 17 amino acids. CDR1 is SGHNT, CDR2 YYREEE, per germline (reference sequence). Losses at the gene ends were 4 bases for V and 1 base for J; bases not matched to a gene: 10. CDR3 residues: CASSPGEAGESYNEQFF. In DNA form, the CDR3 reads TGTGCCAGCAGCCCCGGTGAAGCGGGAGAATCCTACAATGAGCAGTTCTTC.

V gene TRBV18 combines with J gene TRBJ2-1; the D gene is possibly TRBD2 (5 bases). CDR1 and CDR2 from the germline V gene are KGHSH and LQKENI. V lost 5 bases to trimming and J lost 7 bases, with 12 bases between them. The CDR3 totals 13 residues. The CDR3 here is CASSTNRGNEQFF. CDR3 nucleotide sequence: TGTGCCAGCTCAACAAACCGGGGAAATGAGCAGTTCTTC.

The chain is built from TRBV10-1 and TRBJ2-2; maybe TRBD2 (5 bases). Germline values: CDR1 WNHNN, CDR2 SYGVQD (reference sequence). The CDR3 sequence is 12 residues long. V was shortened by 11 bases and J by 0 bases, with 7 bases between the two germline ends. The CDR3 bases are TGCGCCGTAGCGACGAACACCGGGGAGCTGTTTTTT. Protein product: CAVATNTGELFF.

The CDR3 is CASSSRLYTEAFF. For the CDR3, the DNA is TGTGCCAGCAGCTCCCGACTGTACACTGAAGCTTTCTTT. This chain connects TRBV6-5 to TRBJ1-1; D ambiguous. This CDR3 has 13 residues. Germline CDR1 MNHEY, CDR2 SVGAGI. V was clipped by 6 bases and J by 3 bases, with 11 bases between them.

V and J are TRBV5-1 and TRBJ1-5; D is unresolved. V lost 4 bases and J lost 9, with 11 bases in between. Germline V gives CDR1 SGHRS, CDR2 YFSETQ. This CDR3 comprises 12 residues. The chain's CDR3 is CASSVNEGPQHF. Here the CDR3 DNA reads TGCGCCAGCAGCGTAAACGAGGGGCCCCAGCATTTT.

The CDR3 coding sequence is TGTGCCAGCAGCCCGGGACAGGGAGGTACCGATCAGCCCCAGCATTTT. This codes for CASSPGQGGTDQPQHF. V and J are TRBV5-5 and TRBJ1-5, with 9 bases fitting TRBD1. J lost 5 bases, V lost 4 bases, and 10 bases had no gene match. This CDR3 is built from 16 residues. Germline CDR1 reads SGHKS; CDR2 reads YYEKEE (reference sequence).

This chain joins TRBV4-2 and TRBJ2-5; D ambiguous. V lost 0 bases and J 5 bases, leaving 10 bases between the germline ends. Per the germline V gene, CDR1 is LGHNA and CDR2 is YNFKEQ. The CDR3 has 14 amino acids. The CDR3 loop is CASSQDGPWETQYF. In nucleotides, the CDR3 is TGTGCCAGCAGCCAAGACGGTCCTTGGGAGACCCAGTACTTC.

CDR3 nucleotide sequence: TGTGCCAGCAGCCATCGGACAGGGGGTAATTCACCCCTCCACTTT. Translation: CASSHRTGGNSPLHF. The V call is TRBV3-1 (or the pseudogene TRBV3-2), the J call TRBJ1-6; 10 bases align to TRBD1. The CDR3 is made up of 15 amino acids. Unmatched junction bases numbered 2, after V lost 3 bases and J lost 6 bases. The V gene's germline CDR1 is LGHDT and CDR2 YNNKEL (reference sequence).

This clone was seen a few times. The chain employs TRBV6-5 and TRBJ1-1, with D unclear. The germline V gene encodes CDR1 MNHEY and CDR2 SVGAGI. Between the trimmed V and J ends, which lost 0 bases and 0 bases, there was a span of 11 bases. This CDR3 is 16 amino acids long. CDR3 protein: CASSYSSGALNTEAFF. The CDR3 region has the DNA TGTGCCAGCAGTTACTCGAGTGGAGCACTGAACACTGAAGCTTTCTTT.

This clone has just a few counts. In the same sample, other DNA sequences code for this CDR3. The chain links TRBV19 to TRBJ1-5; D call uncertain. Germline V gene data show CDR1 as LNHDA and CDR2 as SQIVND (reference sequence). The CDR3 has 14 residues. The V gene lost 5 bases and the J gene lost 4 bases, with 12 bases spanning the gap. CDR3 protein: CASSPGGGNQPQHF. The CDR3 DNA reads as TGTGCCAGTAGTCCCGGTGGAGGTAATCAGCCCCAGCATTTT.

The rearrangement uses TRBV9 and TRBJ1-6; possible D gene TRBD1, 6 bases. Per germline, CDR1 SGDLS and CDR2 YYNGEE. Trimming pared 0 bases from V and 7 bases from J, leaving 11 bases between. The CDR3 is made up of 15 amino acids. In DNA, the CDR3 is TGTGCCAGCAGCGTAGCGGGGGGGCTCAATTCACCCCTCCACTTT. Translated, it gives CASSVAGGLNSPLHF.

The rearrangement links TRBV11-2 to TRBJ2-7, with 8 positions matching TRBD1. Germline lookup yields CDR1 SGHAT and CDR2 FQNNGV. Germline trimming cut 3 bases from V and 4 bases from J; bases unmatched to any gene: 11. The CDR3 has 16 amino acids. The CDR3 reads CASSFNEGTGIYEQYF. The CDR3 DNA is TGTGCCAGCAGCTTCAACGAGGGGACAGGAATTTACGAGCAGTACTTC.

The chain employs TRBV18 and TRBJ1-6; D remains unclear. Germline loops: CDR1 KGHSH, CDR2 LQKENI. This CDR3 contains 16 residues. Trimming left V 3 bases short and J 9 bases short, with 18 bases between. As DNA, the CDR3 is TGTGCCAGCTCACCCGAGTGGCCGGGGAAGGGTTCACCCCTCCACTTT. This gives the protein CASSPEWPGKGSPLHF.

The gene calls are TRBV5-6 and TRBJ1-3; D not resolved. Trimming shortened V by 0 bases and J by 5 bases, and 9 bases separated the two germline ends. This CDR3 has 14 residues. Germline assignment: CDR1 SGHDT and CDR2 YYEEEE. CDR3 sequence: CASSLGAGRNTIYF. The CDR3 DNA reads as TGTGCCAGCAGCTTGGGGGCGGGGAGAAACACCATATATTTT.